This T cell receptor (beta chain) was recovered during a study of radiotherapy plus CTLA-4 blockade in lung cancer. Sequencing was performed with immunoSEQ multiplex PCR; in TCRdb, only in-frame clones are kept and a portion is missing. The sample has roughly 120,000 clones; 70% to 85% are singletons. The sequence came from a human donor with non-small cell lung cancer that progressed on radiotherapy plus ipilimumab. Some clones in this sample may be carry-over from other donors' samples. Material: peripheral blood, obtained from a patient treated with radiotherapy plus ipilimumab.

The CDR3 protein is CASSARVGYGYTF. The DNA of the CDR3 is TGTGCCAGTAGTGCCAGGGTAGGCTATGGCTACACCTTC. The chain is built from TRBV19 and TRBJ1-2, with D possibly being TRBD1 (5 bases). This CDR3 region has 13 residues. V shed 5 bases and J shed 4 bases, with 11 bases lying between them. The germline V gene encodes CDR1 LNHDA and CDR2 SQIVND (reference sequence).